This TCR beta chain originates from a study of identical twins. A universal primer site was added by template switching, and unique molecular identifiers were carried by the cDNA. TCRdb reanalysed the 5' RACE reads using MiXCR and keeps one entry per CDR3 protein. The repertoire holds roughly 260,000 distinct CDR3 sequences, around an eighth seen once, with approximately 9.3% in the top ten. The CDR3 loop spans 15 amino acids. The germline gives CDR1 MNHEY, CDR2 SMNVEV (reference sequence). Trimming removed 3 bases from V and 2 bases from J, with 10 bases in between. This clonotype has a handful of counts. Its antigen is unknown. General study findings and limits: Partial confounding of zero-insertion analyses by invariant MAIT and iNKT cells was possible.

Healthy Caucasians made up all donors. Sequences were obtained from memory (CD45RO+) T cells sorted from blood. The sequence was collected from a woman aged 18-30 years in good health. The chain couples TRBV27 to TRBJ2-2, with D tentatively TRBD2 (5 bases). The CDR3 nucleotides read TGTGCCAGCAGTTTTATATCGGGAAACACCGGGGAGCTGTTTTTT. Residues: CASSFISGNTGELFF.